Listed below are T cell receptor beta chains from one sample, sequenced in a study of PD-1 blockade in classical Hodgkin lymphoma. TCRdb's copy holds only in-frame clones and misses some; the assay was immunoSEQ multiplex PCR. The top ten hold over 15% of the sample, which has some 90,000 clones, 75% to 85% seen once. The sample was peripheral blood mononuclear cells (PBMCs), taken before the fourth cycle of nivolumab. All receptors derive from a human donor with classical Hodgkin lymphoma. The CDR3 runs from the conserved cysteine through the conserved F or W.

V | CDR3
TRBV27 | CASSLSIGRALGETQYF
TRBV27 | CASSAMMGGLVLWEQYF
TRBV5-1 | CASSSDRDGDIQYF
TRBV2 | CASSVRGSTDTQYF
TRBV25-1 | CASSDSMNTEAFF
TRBV10-3 | CAISESGAGVKNIQYF
TRBV5-8 | CASSLFEDLQPQHF
TRBV12-2 | CASRLPGGVYEATDTQYF
TRBV7-2 | CASSPDRVRTEAFF
TRBV10-3 | CAISEGGPGDIQYF
TRBV5-1 | CASSSLATNEQFF
TRBV14 | CASSQAVVVSDTQYF
TRBV15 | CATSGRDRGTDTQYF
TRBV5-1 | CASSPTGTGLGQYF
TRBV4-1 | CASSQGPTIGGEKLFF
TRBV4-2 | CASRDNRGSYEQYF
TRBV5-1 | CASSLGSGANVLTF
TRBV19 | CASSISQGAGANVLTF
TRBV10-3 | CAISDSTANTGELFF
TRBV5-1 | CASSFGRDRQYF
TRBV10-2 | CASSVATLGTDTQYF
TRBV28 | CASSPGTGYGYTF
TRBV14 | CASRRDLLNTIYF
TRBV10-3 | CAIRGQGLTGPTYEQYF
TRBV2 | CASSVGISSYNEQFF
TRBV28 | CASSPGGESYSNQPQHF
TRBV29-1 | CSGRQGPYNEQFF
TRBV27 | CASSLAGTYEQYF
TRBV7-2 | CASSLKAGGSSGYTF
TRBV14 | CASSQGGTSGYNEQFF
TRBV9 | CASSHTGGSGEKLFF
TRBV5-1 | CASSPGLAGGGPETQYF
TRBV4-1 | CASRGVLRNTEAFF
TRBV5-1 | CASSLVGTGVDTQYF
TRBV5-6 | CASSLAGSTEAFF
TRBV30 | CAWSAGAGNTIYF
TRBV7-3 | CASSLRPGLAEGINEQFF
TRBV19 | CASSISGAGANVLTF
TRBV30 | CAFRIYNEQFF
TRBV2 | CASSEQLAGRPGELFF
TRBV5-1 | CASSSGQGAADTQYF
TRBV6-5 | CASATYSGNTIYF
TRBV5-1 | CASSFQGDYGYTF
TRBV5-1 | CASSWGGSDRETQYF
TRBV6-4 | CASSDFLGQPQHF
TRBV29-1 | CSAKGAGSNTEAFF
TRBV6-6 | CASSYDLKRELFF
TRBV2 | CASGQAGANTGELFF
TRBV6-1 | CASSEALLGTEAFF
TRBV25-1 | CASSERGSSSTDTQYF
TRBV6-5 | CASSYQETQYF